This TCR beta chain was documented in a study of identical twins. TCRdb ran MiXCR on the 5' RACE reads and lists one entry per CDR3 protein. The sample includes about 900,000 distinct CDR3 sequences, roughly an eighth of them seen just once. Another study also made use of these data, one on yellow fever vaccine responses in identical twins.

Sequences were obtained from PBMCs. This TCR was recovered from a woman between 18 and 29 years old in good health.

The CDR3 reads CASSQAFREAYEQYF. As DNA, the CDR3 is TGCGCCAGCAGCCAAGCTTTCAGGGAGGCCTACGAGCAGTACTTC. The V call is TRBV4-1, the J call TRBJ2-7; TRBD2 is a possible D gene (6 bases). V dropped 1 base and J dropped 2 bases, with 12 bases sitting between them. CDR3 length: 15 amino acids. CDR1 and CDR2 (germline): MGHRA, YSYEKL.